The rows below give T cell receptor beta chains drawn from one sample of a study of identical twins. TCRdb ran MiXCR on the 5' RACE reads and lists one entry per CDR3 protein. The repertoire holds 540,000 or so distinct CDR3 sequences, with about a fifth as singletons. These data are also associated with another study on yellow fever vaccine responses in identical twins.

Sequenced sample: CD4+ T cells sorted from blood. All receptors come from a woman aged 18-29 years in good health. Both conserved end residues are part of each CDR3. Each record gives: V gene, D gene, clone size, J gene, CDR3 protein, CDR3 DNA. The D gene is left open where the match is weak. The size of a clone is reported for some rows only, either as once, few or many, or as a class for expanded clones.

v_gene: TRBV5-1; d_gene: TRBD2; abundance: few; j_gene: TRBJ2-3; CDR3aa: CASRLAGALYTDTQYF; CDR3nt: TGCGCCAGCAGACTAGCGGGGGCTTTGTATACAGATACGCAGTATTTT
v_gene: TRBV10-3; d_gene: TRBD1; abundance: NA; j_gene: TRBJ2-2; CDR3aa: CATGTGGSTGELFF; CDR3nt: TGTGCCACCGGGACAGGGGGCTCCACCGGGGAGCTGTTTTTT
v_gene: TRBV6-6; d_gene: NA; abundance: few; j_gene: TRBJ1-1; CDR3aa: CASRGGMNTEAFF; CDR3nt: TGTGCCAGCCGGGGTGGTATGAACACTGAAGCTTTCTTT
v_gene: TRBV7-8; d_gene: NA; abundance: NA; j_gene: TRBJ1-5; CDR3aa: CASSLRVLNQPQHF; CDR3nt: TGTGCCAGCAGCTTACGTGTGTTAAATCAGCCCCAGCATTTT
v_gene: TRBV28; d_gene: NA; abundance: many; j_gene: TRBJ2-3; CDR3aa: CASSWTDTQYF; CDR3nt: TGTGCCAGCAGTTGGACAGATACGCAGTATTTT
v_gene: TRBV10-3; d_gene: TRBD1; abundance: NA; j_gene: TRBJ2-1; CDR3aa: CAISPGTGVVEQFF; CDR3nt: TGTGCCATCAGTCCCGGGACAGGGGTCGTTGAGCAGTTCTTC
v_gene: TRBV20-1; d_gene: NA; abundance: NA; j_gene: TRBJ2-5; CDR3aa: CSARQGGRQETQYF; CDR3nt: TGCAGTGCTAGGCAGGGTGGGCGCCAAGAGACCCAGTACTTC
v_gene: TRBV24-1; d_gene: NA; abundance: few; j_gene: TRBJ2-2; CDR3aa: CATSSQGHTGELFF; CDR3nt: TGTGCCACCAGCAGCCAGGGTCACACCGGGGAGCTGTTTTTT
v_gene: TRBV20-1; d_gene: TRBD2; abundance: NA; j_gene: TRBJ2-3; CDR3aa: CSASSGLAEDTDTQYF; CDR3nt: TGCAGTGCTTCCTCGGGACTAGCGGAGGACACAGATACGCAGTATTTT
v_gene: TRBV12-3/TRBV12-4; d_gene: NA; abundance: NA; j_gene: TRBJ2-3; CDR3aa: CASRTGQLDTQYF; CDR3nt: TGTGCCAGCAGAACCGGACAGCTAGATACGCAGTATTTT
v_gene: TRBV12-3/TRBV12-4; d_gene: TRBD1; abundance: NA; j_gene: TRBJ2-7; CDR3aa: CASSLRQGASYEQYF; CDR3nt: TGTGCCAGCAGTTTGAGACAGGGGGCAAGTTACGAGCAGTACTTC
v_gene: TRBV27; d_gene: NA; abundance: few; j_gene: TRBJ1-1; CDR3aa: CASSLRKGFGAFF; CDR3nt: TGTGCCAGCAGTTTGCGGAAGGGTTTCGGAGCTTTCTTT
v_gene: TRBV10-3; d_gene: NA; abundance: NA; j_gene: TRBJ2-1; CDR3aa: CAISELGGLDEQFF; CDR3nt: TGTGCCATCAGTGAGCTGGGGGGCCTAGATGAGCAGTTCTTC
v_gene: TRBV19; d_gene: TRBD2; abundance: NA; j_gene: TRBJ2-5; CDR3aa: CASSMGGSQETQYF; CDR3nt: TGTGCCAGTAGTATGGGAGGGTCCCAAGAGACCCAGTACTTC